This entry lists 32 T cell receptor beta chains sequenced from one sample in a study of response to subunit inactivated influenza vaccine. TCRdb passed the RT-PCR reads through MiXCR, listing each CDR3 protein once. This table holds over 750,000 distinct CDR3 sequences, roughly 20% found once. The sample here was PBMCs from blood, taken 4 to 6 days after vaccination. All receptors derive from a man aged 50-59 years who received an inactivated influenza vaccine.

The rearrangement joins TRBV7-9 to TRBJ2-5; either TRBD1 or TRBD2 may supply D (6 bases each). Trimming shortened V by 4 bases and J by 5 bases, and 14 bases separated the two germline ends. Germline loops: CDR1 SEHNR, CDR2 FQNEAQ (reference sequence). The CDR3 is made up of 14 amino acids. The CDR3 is CASSYEGGRETQYF. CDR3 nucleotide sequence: TGTGCCAGCAGCTACGAGGGGGGCCGGGAGACCCAGTACTTC.

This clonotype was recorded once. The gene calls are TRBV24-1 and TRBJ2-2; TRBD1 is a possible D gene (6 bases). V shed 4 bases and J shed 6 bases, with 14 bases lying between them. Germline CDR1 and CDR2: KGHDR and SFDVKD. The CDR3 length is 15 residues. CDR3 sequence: CATSDPRQAAGELFF. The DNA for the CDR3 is TGTGCCACCAGTGACCCGAGACAGGCGGCCGGGGAGCTGTTTTTT.

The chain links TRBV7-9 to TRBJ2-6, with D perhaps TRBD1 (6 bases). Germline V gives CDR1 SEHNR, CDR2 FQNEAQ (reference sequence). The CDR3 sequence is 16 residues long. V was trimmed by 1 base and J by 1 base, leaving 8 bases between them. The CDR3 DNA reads TGTGCCAGCAGCTTAGTTACAGGGTCTGGGGCCAACGTCCTGACTTTC. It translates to CASSLVTGSGANVLTF.

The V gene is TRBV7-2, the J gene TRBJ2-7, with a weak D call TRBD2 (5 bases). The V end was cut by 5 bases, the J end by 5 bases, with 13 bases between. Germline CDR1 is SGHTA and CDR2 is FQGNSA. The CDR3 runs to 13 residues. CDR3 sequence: CASSQPSINEQYF. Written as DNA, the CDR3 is TGTGCCAGCAGCCAACCTAGCATCAACGAGCAGTACTTC.

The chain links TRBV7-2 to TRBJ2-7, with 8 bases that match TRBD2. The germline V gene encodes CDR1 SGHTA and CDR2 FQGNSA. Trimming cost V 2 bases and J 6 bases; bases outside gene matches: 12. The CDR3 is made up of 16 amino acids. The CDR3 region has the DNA TGTGCCAGCAGCTTACTCCCACTAGCGGCAGGCCCCGAGCAGTACTTC. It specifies CASSLLPLAAGPEQYF.

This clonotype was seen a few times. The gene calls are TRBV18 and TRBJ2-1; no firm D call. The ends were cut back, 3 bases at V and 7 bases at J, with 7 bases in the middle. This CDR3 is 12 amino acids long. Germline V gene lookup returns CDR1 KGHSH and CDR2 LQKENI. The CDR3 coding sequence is TGTGCCAGCTCACCGAACGTGAATGAGCAGTTCTTC. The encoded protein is CASSPNVNEQFF.

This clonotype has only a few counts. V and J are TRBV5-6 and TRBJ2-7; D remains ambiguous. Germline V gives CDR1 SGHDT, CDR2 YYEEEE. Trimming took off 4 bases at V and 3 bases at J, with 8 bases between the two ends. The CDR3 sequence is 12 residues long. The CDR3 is CASSDENYEQYF. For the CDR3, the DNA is TGTGCCAGCAGCGACGAAAACTACGAGCAGTACTTC.

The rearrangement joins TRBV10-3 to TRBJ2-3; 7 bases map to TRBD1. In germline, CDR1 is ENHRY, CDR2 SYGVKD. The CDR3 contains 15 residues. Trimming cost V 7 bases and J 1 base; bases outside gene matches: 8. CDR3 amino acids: CAITATGIGTDTQYF. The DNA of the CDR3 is TGTGCCATCACCGCGACAGGGATAGGCACAGATACGCAGTATTTT.

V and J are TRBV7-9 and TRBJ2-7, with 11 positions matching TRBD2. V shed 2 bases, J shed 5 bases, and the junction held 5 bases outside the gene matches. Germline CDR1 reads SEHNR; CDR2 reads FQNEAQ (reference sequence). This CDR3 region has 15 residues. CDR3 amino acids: CASSLSLAGENEQYF. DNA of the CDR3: TGTGCCAGCAGCTTATCACTAGCGGGAGAAAACGAGCAGTACTTC. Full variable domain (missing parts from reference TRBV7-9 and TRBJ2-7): DTGVSQNPRHKITKRGQNVTFRCDPISEHNRLYWYRQTLGQGPEFLTYFQNEAQLEKSRLLSDRFSAERPKGSFSTLEIQRTEQGDSAMYLCASSLSLAGENEQYFGPGTRLTVT.

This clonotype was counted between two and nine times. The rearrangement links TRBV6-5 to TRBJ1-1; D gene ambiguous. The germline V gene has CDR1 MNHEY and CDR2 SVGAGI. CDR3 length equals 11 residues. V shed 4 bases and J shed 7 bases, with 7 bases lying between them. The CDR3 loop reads CASSSDGEAFF. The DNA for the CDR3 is TGTGCCAGCAGTTCGGACGGTGAAGCTTTCTTT.

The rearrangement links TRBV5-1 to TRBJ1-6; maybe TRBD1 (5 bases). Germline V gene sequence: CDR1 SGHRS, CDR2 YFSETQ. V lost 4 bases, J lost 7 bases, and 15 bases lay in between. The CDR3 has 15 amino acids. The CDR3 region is CASSQQGAANSPLHF. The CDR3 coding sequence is TGCGCCAGCAGCCAACAAGGGGCCGCCAATTCACCCCTCCACTTT.

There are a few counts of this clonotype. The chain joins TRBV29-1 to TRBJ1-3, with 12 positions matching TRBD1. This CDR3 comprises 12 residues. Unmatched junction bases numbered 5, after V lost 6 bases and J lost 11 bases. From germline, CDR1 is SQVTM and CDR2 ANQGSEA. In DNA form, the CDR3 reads TGCAGCGTCGGGGGACAGGGGGCTCCCATATATTTT. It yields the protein CSVGGQGAPIYF. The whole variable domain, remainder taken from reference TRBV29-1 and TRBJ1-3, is SAVISQKPSRDICQRGTSLTIQCQVDSQVTMMFWYRQQPGQSLTLIATANQGSEATYESGFVIDKFPISRPNLTFSTLTVSNMSPEDSSIYLCSVGGQGAPIYFGEGSWLTVV.

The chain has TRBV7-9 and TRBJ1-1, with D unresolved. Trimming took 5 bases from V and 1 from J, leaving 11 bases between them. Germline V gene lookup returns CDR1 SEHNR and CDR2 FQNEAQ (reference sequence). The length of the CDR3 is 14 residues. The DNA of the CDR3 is TGTGCCAGCAGCCCGGACGGACCGAACACTGAAGCTTTCTTT. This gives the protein CASSPDGPNTEAFF.

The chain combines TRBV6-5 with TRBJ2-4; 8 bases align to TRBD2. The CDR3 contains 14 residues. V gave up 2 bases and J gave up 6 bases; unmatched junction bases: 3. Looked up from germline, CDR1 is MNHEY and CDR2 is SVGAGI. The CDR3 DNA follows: TGTGCCAGCAGTTACGGTACTAGCGGAAACATTCAGTACTTC. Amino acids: CASSYGTSGNIQYF.

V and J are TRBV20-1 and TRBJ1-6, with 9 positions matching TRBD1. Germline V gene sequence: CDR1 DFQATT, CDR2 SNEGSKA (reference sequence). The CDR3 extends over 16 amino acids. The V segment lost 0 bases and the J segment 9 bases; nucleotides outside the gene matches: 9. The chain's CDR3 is CSARELGQGTFSPLHF. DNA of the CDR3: TGCAGTGCTAGAGAGTTAGGACAGGGGACTTTTTCACCCCTCCACTTT.

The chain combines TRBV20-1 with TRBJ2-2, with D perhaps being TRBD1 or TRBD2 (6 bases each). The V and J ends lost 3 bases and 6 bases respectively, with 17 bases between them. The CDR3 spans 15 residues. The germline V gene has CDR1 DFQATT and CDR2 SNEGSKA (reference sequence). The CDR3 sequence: CSASSGGPLSGELFF. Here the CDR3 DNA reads TGCAGTGCTAGTTCTGGGGGGCCGCTCTCCGGGGAGCTGTTTTTT.

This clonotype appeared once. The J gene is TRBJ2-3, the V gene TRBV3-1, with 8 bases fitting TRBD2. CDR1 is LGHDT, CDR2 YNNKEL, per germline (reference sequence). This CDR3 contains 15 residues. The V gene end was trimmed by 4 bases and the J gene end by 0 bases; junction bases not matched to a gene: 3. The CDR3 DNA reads TGTGCCAGCAGCCCGGGAGGGTATAGCACAGATACGCAGTATTTT. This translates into CASSPGGYSTDTQYF.

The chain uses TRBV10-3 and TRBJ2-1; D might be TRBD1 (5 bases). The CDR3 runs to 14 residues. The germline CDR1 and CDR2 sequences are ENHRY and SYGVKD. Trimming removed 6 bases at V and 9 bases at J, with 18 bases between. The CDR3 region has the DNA TGTGCCATCAGAGGGGCATACGCATCAGGTGAGCAGTTCTTC. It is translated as CAIRGAYASGEQFF.

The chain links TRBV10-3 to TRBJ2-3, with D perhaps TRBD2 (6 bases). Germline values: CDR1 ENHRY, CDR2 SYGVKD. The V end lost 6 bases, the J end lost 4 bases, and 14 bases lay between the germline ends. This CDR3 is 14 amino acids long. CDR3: CAISAGSVSDTQYF. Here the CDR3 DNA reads TGTGCCATCAGCGCGGGGAGCGTATCAGATACGCAGTATTTT.

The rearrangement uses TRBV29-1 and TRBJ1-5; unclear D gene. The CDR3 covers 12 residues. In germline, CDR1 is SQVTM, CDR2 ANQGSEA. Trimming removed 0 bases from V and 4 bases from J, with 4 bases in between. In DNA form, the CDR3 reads TGCAGCGTTGAAGACGGTAATCAGCCCCAGCATTTT. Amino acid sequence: CSVEDGNQPQHF.

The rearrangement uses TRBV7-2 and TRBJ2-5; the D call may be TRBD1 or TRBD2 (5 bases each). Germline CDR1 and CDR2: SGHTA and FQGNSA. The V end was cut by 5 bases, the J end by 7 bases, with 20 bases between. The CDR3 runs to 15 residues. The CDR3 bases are TGTGCCAGCAGCCCTACCGGCTTAATTGGGGGGACCCAGTACTTC. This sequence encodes CASSPTGLIGGTQYF. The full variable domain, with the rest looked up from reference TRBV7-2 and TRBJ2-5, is GAGVSQSPSNKVTEKGKDVELRCDPISGHTALYWYRQSLGQGLEFLIYFQGNSAPDKSGLPSDRFSAERTGGSVSTLTIQRTQQEDSAVYLCASSPTGLIGGTQYFGPGTRLLVL.

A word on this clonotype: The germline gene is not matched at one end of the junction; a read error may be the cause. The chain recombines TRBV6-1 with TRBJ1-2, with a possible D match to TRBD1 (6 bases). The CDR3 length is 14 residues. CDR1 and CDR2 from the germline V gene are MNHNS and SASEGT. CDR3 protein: CASREGGTHYGYTF. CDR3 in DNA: TGTGCCAGCAGGGAAGGGGGTACTCACTATGGCTACACCTTC.

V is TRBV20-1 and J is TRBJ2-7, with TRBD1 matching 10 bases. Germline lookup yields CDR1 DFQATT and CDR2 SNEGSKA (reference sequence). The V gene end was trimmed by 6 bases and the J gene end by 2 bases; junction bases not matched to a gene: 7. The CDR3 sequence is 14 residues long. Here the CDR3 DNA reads TGCAGTGCAAAATCCGGGACAGGGGCCTACGAGCAGTACTTC. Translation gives CSAKSGTGAYEQYF.

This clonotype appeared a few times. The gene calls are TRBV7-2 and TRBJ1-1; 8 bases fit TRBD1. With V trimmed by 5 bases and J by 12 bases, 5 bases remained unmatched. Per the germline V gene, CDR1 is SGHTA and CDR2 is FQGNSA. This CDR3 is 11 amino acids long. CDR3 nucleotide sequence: TGTGCCAGCAGCATACAGGGGGAAACTTTCTTT. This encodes CASSIQGETFF.

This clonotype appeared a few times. The CDR3 DNA is TGCGCCAGCAGGAGGACAGTTAGCACAGATACGCAGTATTTT. Its translation: CASRRTVSTDTQYF. The rearrangement links TRBV5-1 to TRBJ2-3; D perhaps matches TRBD1 (6 bases). V lost 5 bases to trimming and J lost 0 bases, with 10 bases between them. Per the germline V gene, CDR1 is SGHRS and CDR2 is YFSETQ. The CDR3 runs 14 residues.

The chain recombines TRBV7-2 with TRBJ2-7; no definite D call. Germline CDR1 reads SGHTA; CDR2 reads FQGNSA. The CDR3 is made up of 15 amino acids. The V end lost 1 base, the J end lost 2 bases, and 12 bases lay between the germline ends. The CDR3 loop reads CASSLGGTLAYEQYF. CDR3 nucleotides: TGTGCCAGCAGCTTAGGTGGTACACTCGCCTACGAGCAGTACTTC.

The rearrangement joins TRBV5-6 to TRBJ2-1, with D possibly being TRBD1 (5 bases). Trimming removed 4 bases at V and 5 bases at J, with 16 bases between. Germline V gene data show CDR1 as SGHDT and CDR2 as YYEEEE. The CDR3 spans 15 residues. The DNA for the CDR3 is TGTGCCAGCAGCCCTGGGGCGGCCCCCGACAATGAGCAGTTCTTC. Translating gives CASSPGAAPDNEQFF.

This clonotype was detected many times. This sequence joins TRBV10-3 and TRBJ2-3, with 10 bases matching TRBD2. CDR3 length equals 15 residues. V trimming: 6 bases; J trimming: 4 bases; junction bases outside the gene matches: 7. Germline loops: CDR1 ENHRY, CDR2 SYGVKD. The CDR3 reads CAISSGGAISDTQYF. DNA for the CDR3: TGTGCCATCAGCAGCGGGGGGGCGATTTCAGATACGCAGTATTTT.

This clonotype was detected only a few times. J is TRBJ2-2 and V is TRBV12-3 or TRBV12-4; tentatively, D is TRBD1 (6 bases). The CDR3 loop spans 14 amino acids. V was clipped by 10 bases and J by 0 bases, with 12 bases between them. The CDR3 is CAIRTVPNTGELFF. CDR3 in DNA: TGTGCCATTCGGACAGTTCCGAACACCGGGGAGCTGTTTTTT.

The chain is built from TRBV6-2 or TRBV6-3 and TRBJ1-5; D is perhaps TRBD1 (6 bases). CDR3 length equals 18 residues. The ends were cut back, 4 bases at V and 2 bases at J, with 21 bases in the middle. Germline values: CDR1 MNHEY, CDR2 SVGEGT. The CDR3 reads CASSSLRTALSGNQPQHF. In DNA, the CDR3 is TGTGCCAGCAGTTCCTTACGGACAGCCCTGAGTGGCAATCAGCCCCAGCATTTT.

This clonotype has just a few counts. CDR3 nucleotide sequence: TGTGCCAGCAGCATAAGCCTAGCGGATGAAGAGACCCAGTACTTC. Translating gives CASSISLADEETQYF. The rearrangement links TRBV5-4 to TRBJ2-5; 7 bases map to TRBD2. V was pared by 4 bases and J by 3 bases, with 9 bases of the junction left unmatched. CDR1 is SGHNT, CDR2 YYREEE, per germline (reference sequence). This CDR3 spans 15 amino acids. Supplemented by reference TRBV5-4 and TRBJ2-5, the full variable domain reads ETGVTQSPTHLIKTRGQQVTLRCSSQSGHNTVSWYQQALGQGPQFIFQYYREEENGRGNFPPRFSGLQFPNYSSELNVNALELDDSALYLCASSISLADEETQYFGPGTRLLVL.

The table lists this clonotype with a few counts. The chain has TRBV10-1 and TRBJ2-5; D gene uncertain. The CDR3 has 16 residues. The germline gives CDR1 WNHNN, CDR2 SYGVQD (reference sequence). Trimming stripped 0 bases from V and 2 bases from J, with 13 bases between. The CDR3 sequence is CASSESVGTPQETQYF. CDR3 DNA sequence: TGCGCCAGCAGTGAGTCGGTGGGAACGCCGCAAGAGACCCAGTACTTC.